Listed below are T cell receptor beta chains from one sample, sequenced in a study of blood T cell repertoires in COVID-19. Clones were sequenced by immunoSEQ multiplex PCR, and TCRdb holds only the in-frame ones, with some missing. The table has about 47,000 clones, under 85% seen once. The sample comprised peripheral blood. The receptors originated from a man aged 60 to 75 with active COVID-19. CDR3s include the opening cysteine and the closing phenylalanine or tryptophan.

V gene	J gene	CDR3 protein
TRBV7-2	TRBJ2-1	CASSSGLAVYNEQFF
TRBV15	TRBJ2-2	CATSSWTPSGDWAGELFF
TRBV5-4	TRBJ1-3	CASSVSGADGNTIYF
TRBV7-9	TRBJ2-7	CASSIGTEGQYF
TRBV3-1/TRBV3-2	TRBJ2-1	CASSQEILLAGDDEQFF
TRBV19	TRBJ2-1	CASSRAGTGSNEQFF
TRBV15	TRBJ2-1	CATSRAVAGGSREQFF
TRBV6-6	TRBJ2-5	CASSSYTGEETQYF
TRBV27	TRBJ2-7	CASRRDSPYSYEQYF
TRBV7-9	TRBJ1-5	CASSLSSAGQHF
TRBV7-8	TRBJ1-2	CASSPRYLPPNYGYTF
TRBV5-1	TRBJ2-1	CASSPQGPSYNEQFF
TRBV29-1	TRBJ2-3	CSVAPGPGQGSSDTQYF
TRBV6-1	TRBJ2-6	CASSVLQGEKAWAGANVLTF
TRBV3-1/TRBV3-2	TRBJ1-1	CASSQERLGNTEAFF
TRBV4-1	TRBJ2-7	CASSQDKSDRGFSYEQYF
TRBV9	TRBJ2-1	CASSLGTSGNEQFF
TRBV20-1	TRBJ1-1	CSASLYGLPEAFF
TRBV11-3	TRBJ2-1	CASSLEGSSYNEQFF
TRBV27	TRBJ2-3	CASSSTLSGVGLDTQYF
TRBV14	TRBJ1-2	CASSQGSGVNGYTF
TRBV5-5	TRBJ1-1	CASSAEQGMTEAFF
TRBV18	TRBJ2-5	CASSPLRQEQDLIQETQYF
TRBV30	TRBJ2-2	CAWLIFSFRGAPAGELFF
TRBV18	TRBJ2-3	CASSPVPGLAGATPLWADTQYF
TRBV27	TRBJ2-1	CASSFMAASYYNEQFF
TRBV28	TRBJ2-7	CASERGTGGVTGEQYF
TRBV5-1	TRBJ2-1	CASSPRTSGTYNEQFF
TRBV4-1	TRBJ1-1	CASSQTPQDTEAFF
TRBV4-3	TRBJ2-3	CASSQGPLLAETDTQYF
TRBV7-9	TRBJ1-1	CASSSYRVGMSAEAFF
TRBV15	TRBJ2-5	CATAAQLGRQYF
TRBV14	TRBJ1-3	CASSQVNRGAGNTIYF
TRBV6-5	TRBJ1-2	CASSYSRGGYTF
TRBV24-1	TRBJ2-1	CATSDPHSGGASNEQFF
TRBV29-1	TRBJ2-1	CSVRRYNEQFF